This T cell receptor (beta chain) was recorded in a study of T cells expressing NK-cell markers (dated by TCRdb to 2018 to 2020). Broadly, across the study: TCR beta-chain repertoires were profiled in sorted CD3+CD56+NKG2C+, CD3+CD56+NKG2C- and CD3+CD56-NKG2C+ T-cell subsets from about 8 donors. Randomly selected healthy volunteers, three men and five women, were used as the eight sequenced donors. Libraries were sequenced as 2 x 150 bp reads on Illumina HiSeq 2000/2500, MiSeq or NextSeq. Among the eight sequenced donors, seven were HCMV-seropositive and one was HCMV-seronegative. General conclusions and limits of the study: For 5 or 6 donors, the dominant CD3+CD56+NKG2C+ clonotypes were among the top 10 CD8+ clonotypes and accounted for about 1.0-7.0% of CD8+ T cells. Those dominant clonotypes were again the most abundant among CD3+CD56-NKG2C+ cells in several donors, at about 28.3-65%. It remained unclear whether the expanded NKG2C-expressing T cell clones were specific for HCMV antigens.

A note on this clonotype: Its antigen is not yet known.

Sequencing was carried out with an Illumina HiSeq 2000. TCR beta cDNA libraries were made by 5'RACE template switching that added a universal primer site and unique molecular identifiers. cDNA synthesis was primed from the TCR beta constant segment and was followed by two successive PCR amplification steps. The authors processed their data as follows. MIGEC was used to demultiplex reads and group the reads by UMI, and MiTCR was used to assemble and quantify clonotypes. To exclude erroneous sequences, only TCR cDNA sequences supported by at least two reads were retained. Downstream repertoire analysis used the tcR package, and clonotypes were matched across fractions by CDR3 nucleotide sequence plus V segment. VDJmatch was used to annotate antigen specificity against VDJdb, with one amino acid substitution allowed in CDR3. After reprocessing by TCRdb, each CDR3 protein sequence is one entry, and no DNA is given. What appears here as the V and J calls and clone size reflects TCRdb's work, not the paper's. This sample's records show 400,000 to 450,000 distinct CDR3 sequences. In total, the top ten clones hold 6% to 9.5% of the sample.

Via the germline V gene, CDR1 is MDHEN and CDR2 SYDVKM. The CDR3 sequence holds 16 residues, the cysteine and phenylalanine included. The protein alone is recorded here. HCMV serostatus was determined by detecting HCMV-specific IgG in serum with a commercial ELISA kit. Peripheral blood mononuclear cells were isolated from blood by Ficoll density gradient centrifugation. The rearranged chain carries TRBV28 and TRBJ1-5; TCRdb lists TRBD1, though no DNA is available to test this call. The sequenced material came from blood T cells: a sorted CD56 or NKG2C T cell subset, CD4+ or CD8+ T cells, or bulk PBMC T cells (not recorded which). The TCR sequence derives from a woman aged 18-69 years in good health. Here the CDR3 is given as CASSFRQGERGQPQHF.